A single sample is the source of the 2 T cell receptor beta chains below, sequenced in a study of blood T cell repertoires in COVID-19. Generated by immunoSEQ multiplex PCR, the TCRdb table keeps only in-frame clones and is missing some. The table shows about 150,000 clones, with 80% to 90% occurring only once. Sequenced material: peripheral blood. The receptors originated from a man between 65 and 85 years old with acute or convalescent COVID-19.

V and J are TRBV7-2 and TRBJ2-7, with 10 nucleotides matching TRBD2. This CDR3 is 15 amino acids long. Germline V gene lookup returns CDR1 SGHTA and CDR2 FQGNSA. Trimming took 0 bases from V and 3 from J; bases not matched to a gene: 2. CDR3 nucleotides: TGTGCCAGCAGCTTAGCCCGACTAGCGGGCTACGAGCAGTACTTC. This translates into CASSLARLAGYEQYF.

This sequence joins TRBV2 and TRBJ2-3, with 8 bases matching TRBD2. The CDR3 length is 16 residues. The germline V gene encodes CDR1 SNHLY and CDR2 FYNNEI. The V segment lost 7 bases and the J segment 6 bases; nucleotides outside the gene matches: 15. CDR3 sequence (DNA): TGTGCCAGCACGTGGGGGATAGCGGGAATAGGGGATACGCAGTATTTT. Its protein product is CASTWGIAGIGDTQYF.